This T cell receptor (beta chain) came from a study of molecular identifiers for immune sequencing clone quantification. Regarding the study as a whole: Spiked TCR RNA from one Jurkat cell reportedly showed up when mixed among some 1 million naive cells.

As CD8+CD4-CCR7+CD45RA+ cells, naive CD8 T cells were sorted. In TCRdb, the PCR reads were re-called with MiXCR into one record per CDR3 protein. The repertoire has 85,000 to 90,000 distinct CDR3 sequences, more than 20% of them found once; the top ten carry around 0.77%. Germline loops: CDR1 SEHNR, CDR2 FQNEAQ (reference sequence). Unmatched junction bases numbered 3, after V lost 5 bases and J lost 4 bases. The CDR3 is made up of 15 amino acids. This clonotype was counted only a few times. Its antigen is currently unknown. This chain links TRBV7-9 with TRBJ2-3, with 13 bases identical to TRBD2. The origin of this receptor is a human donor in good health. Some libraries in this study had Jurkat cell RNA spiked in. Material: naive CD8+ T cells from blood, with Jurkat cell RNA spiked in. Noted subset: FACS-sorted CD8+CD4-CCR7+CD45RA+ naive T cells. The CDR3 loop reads CASSQLAGGSDTQYF. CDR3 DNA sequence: TGTGCCAGCAGCCAACTAGCGGGAGGGTCAGATACGCAGTATTTT.